Listed here are 25 T cell receptor beta chains from one sample, sequenced in a study of immune heterogeneity within non-small cell lung tumors. Genomic DNA from bulk tumor acted as the template, and around 600 ng was loaded per sample. During surgery, several far-apart biopsies were obtained from every primary tumor. The study enrolled patients with untreated, newly diagnosed non-small cell lung cancer who underwent curative surgery. Multiplex PCR employing 32 V and 13 J primers generated amplicons of the TCR beta CDR3. MiXCR, run by TCRdb on the multiplex PCR reads, gives a single entry per CDR3 protein. The sample comprises around 6,000 distinct CDR3 sequences, roughly 22% of which are singletons, and 8.6% rests with the top ten. Sequencing was done on a sample of lung tumor tissue. The origin of the receptors is a man aged 65-85 years with non-small cell lung cancer.

Within the sample, this clonotype is large. The CDR3, as DNA: TGTGCCAGCAGTGCAAACAGGGGGCAAGGGCTAGCGGGAGGCCCAGACGAGCAGTACTTC. This gives the protein CASSANRGQGLAGGPDEQYF. The V and J genes are TRBV12-3 or TRBV12-4 and TRBJ2-7, with 11 bases matching TRBD2. The trim removed 5 bases at V and 5 bases at J, leaving 23 bases unmatched. CDR3 length: 20 residues.

The chain is built from TRBV18 and TRBJ2-2; D not resolved. Between the trimmed V and J ends, which lost 0 bases and 1 base, there was a span of 12 bases. The CDR3 length is 17 residues. From germline, CDR1 is KGHSH and CDR2 LQKENI. The CDR3 here is CASSPPGKTVNTGELFF. The CDR3 nucleotides read TGTGCCAGCTCACCACCGGGAAAAACGGTGAACACCGGGGAGCTGTTTTTT.

A word on this clonotype: A much larger clone lies one base from this, so it may be a read error. This rearrangement joins TRBV12-5 to TRBJ2-7; TRBD1 matches at 9 bases. Germline V lookup: CDR1 LGHNT, CDR2 FRNRAP. The CDR3 spans 16 residues. CDR3 residues: CASGLVLGTGPYERYF. The CDR3 nucleotides read TGTGCTAGTGGTTTGGTACTTGGGACAGGGCCCTACGAGCGGTACTTC.

This clonotype is categorized as medium-sized. The chain recombines TRBV24-1 with TRBJ1-2; D unclear. CDR1 is KGHDR, CDR2 SFDVKD, per germline. This CDR3 region has 13 residues. The ends were cut back, 7 bases at V and 5 bases at J, with 13 bases in the middle. CDR3 coding DNA: TGTGCCACCAGAGGGAGCGAGAATTATGGCTACACCTTC. Encoded protein: CATRGSENYGYTF.

V usage is TRBV18 and J usage is TRBJ2-3; 12 bases map to TRBD2. The CDR3 is 15 residues long. Germline V gene lookup returns CDR1 KGHSH and CDR2 LQKENI. With V trimmed by 8 bases and J by 5 bases, 8 bases remained unmatched. This chain's CDR3 is CASTSTSGSKDTQYF. The CDR3 DNA is TGTGCCAGCACGTCGACTAGCGGGAGTAAAGATACGCAGTATTTT.

With respect to this clonotype: Germline is not matched at one junction end, which may reflect a read error. This sequence joins TRBV20-1 and TRBJ2-7, with a possible D match to TRBD1 (6 bases). The CDR3 runs to 12 residues. Germline lookup yields CDR1 DFQATT and CDR2 SNEGSKA (reference sequence). CDR3 protein: CNAGQTGREQYF. The CDR3 region has the DNA TGCAATGCTGGACAAACAGGGCGCGAGCAGTACTTC.

Remarks on this clonotype: It may be a read error: a sequence one base away is much more abundant. This chain uses TRBV28 with TRBJ2-5; D possibly matches TRBD1 or TRBD2 (6 bases each). The CDR3 spans 15 residues. Germline V lookup: CDR1 MDHEN, CDR2 SYDVKM. In DNA form, the CDR3 reads TGTGCCGGCAGTTTAGGTATGGGGGGCGTGGAGACCCAGTACTTC. It codes for CAGSLGMGGVETQYF.

The chain links TRBV28 to TRBJ2-1; no clear D. The CDR3 has 12 amino acids. The V end was cut by 6 bases, the J end by 7 bases, with 10 bases between. Germline CDR1 MDHEN, CDR2 SYDVKM. In nucleotides, the CDR3 is TGTGCCAGCAGCCTCCGGAAAAATGAGCAGTTCTTC. This sequence encodes CASSLRKNEQFF. Full variable domain (remainder filled in from reference TRBV28 and TRBJ2-1): DVKVTQSSRYLVKRTGEKVFLECVQDMDHENMFWYRQDPGLGLRLIYFSYDVKMKEKGDIPEGYSVSREKKERFSLILESASTNQTSMYLCASSLRKNEQFFGPGTRLTVL.

This clonotype was observed a few times. This rearrangement joins TRBV3-1 to TRBJ2-7; tentatively, D is TRBD1 (6 bases). Germline CDR1 is LGHDT and CDR2 is YNNKEL (reference sequence). Trimming stripped 3 bases from V and 3 bases from J, with 12 bases between. The CDR3 contains 14 residues. CDR3 coding DNA: TGTGCCAGCAGCCAGGTGGACAGAAACTACGAGCAGTACTTC. Translating gives CASSQVDRNYEQYF.

This clonotype was observed a few times. The chain is built from TRBV7-3 and TRBJ2-5; perhaps TRBD1 as D (6 bases). The V gene's germline CDR1 is SGHTA and CDR2 FQGTGA. Trimming removed 2 bases from V and 4 bases from J, with 8 bases in between. The CDR3 covers 13 residues. CDR3 region: CASSLQGSETQYF. The CDR3, as DNA: TGTGCCAGCAGCTTACAGGGGTCAGAGACCCAGTACTTC.

A single count supports this clonotype. This may come from a read error, since a much larger clone is one base off. The V call is TRBV5-6, the J call TRBJ1-1, with D perhaps matching TRBD1 (6 bases). In germline, CDR1 is SGHDT, CDR2 YYEEEE. The CDR3 has 11 amino acids. CDR3 DNA sequence: TGTGCCAGCAGCTTTACGGGGGCAGAGGTTTTT. Translated: CASSFTGAEVF.

In this sample, this clonotype turned up many times. The V gene is TRBV7-3, the J gene TRBJ2-2; TRBD1 aligns across 7 bases. The CDR3 consists of 14 residues. Germline trimming cut 5 bases from V and 7 bases from J; bases unmatched to any gene: 7. The germline CDR1 and CDR2 sequences are SGHTA and FQGTGA. Written as DNA, the CDR3 is TGTGCCAGCAGCGAAACAGGGGCGGACGGGGAGCTGTTTTTT. This gives the protein CASSETGADGELFF.

Relative to its sample, this clonotype is medium-sized (0.01 to 0.1%). The chain uses TRBV2 and TRBJ1-6, with unresolved D. This CDR3 has 15 amino acids. Germline V gives CDR1 SNHLY, CDR2 FYNNEI. Trimming cost V 6 bases and J 7 bases, with 16 bases left between them. The CDR3 is CASSLLGPRNSPLHF. Written as DNA, the CDR3 is TGTGCCAGCAGCCTACTTGGGCCTAGGAATTCACCCCTCCACTTT.

This clonotype was observed at least ten times. The chain joins TRBV10-3 to TRBJ2-1; 8 bases are a match to TRBD2. CDR3 size: 15 residues. Unmatched junction bases numbered 14, after V lost 6 bases and J lost 10 bases. In germline, CDR1 is ENHRY, CDR2 SYGVKD. Written as DNA, the CDR3 is TGTGCCATCAGCGAAGGGACTAGGGCCCCCGAGGAGCAGTTCTTC. This codes for CAISEGTRAPEEQFF.

This clonotype came up many times. The chain carries TRBV18 and TRBJ1-1; 7 positions agree with TRBD1. The CDR3 covers 15 residues. Germline CDR1 is KGHSH and CDR2 is LQKENI. The V and J ends lost 3 bases and 3 bases, in that order; junction bases with no gene match: 7. CDR3 amino acids: CASSPNRGSDTEAFF. CDR3 bases: TGTGCCAGCTCACCGAACAGGGGATCTGACACTGAAGCTTTCTTT.

By proportion, this clonotype is medium-sized. The chain couples TRBV7-6 to TRBJ2-2, with D unresolved. The V end lost 1 base, the J end lost 9 bases, and 3 bases lay between the germline ends. The germline V gene has CDR1 SGHVS and CDR2 FNYEAQ. The CDR3 is 11 residues long. The CDR3 here is CASSLGRELFF. The CDR3 DNA reads as TGTGCCAGCAGCTTAGGACGGGAGCTGTTTTTT.

At least ten counts were recorded for this clonotype. CDR3 residues: CASSRPGQGSEQYF. CDR3 DNA: TGTGCCAGCAGCCGCCCGGGACAGGGCAGCGAGCAGTACTTC. J is TRBJ2-7 and V is TRBV7-9; 9 nucleotides align to TRBD1. The CDR3 spans 14 residues. Germline assignment: CDR1 SEHNR and CDR2 FQNEAQ (reference sequence). Trimming at V came to 5 bases and at J to 6 bases, leaving 8 bases not matched to a gene. Full variable domain (missing parts from reference TRBV7-9 and TRBJ2-7): DTGVSQNPRHKITKRGQNVTFRCDPISEHNRLYWYRQTLGQGPEFLTYFQNEAQLEKSRLLSDRFSAERPKGSFSTLEIQRTEQGDSAMYLCASSRPGQGSEQYFGPGTRLTVT.

This clonotype has at least ten counts. The chain combines TRBV10-2 with TRBJ2-1; possibly TRBD1 for D (6 bases). Trimming shortened V by 5 bases and J by 6 bases, and 17 bases separated the two germline ends. CDR1 and CDR2 (germline): WSHSY, SAAADI. The CDR3 totals 15 residues. CDR3 region: CASSSGAGLLNEQFF. DNA of the CDR3: TGCGCCAGCAGTTCAGGGGCAGGGCTTCTCAATGAGCAGTTCTTC.

This clonotype is labeled as medium-sized. The chain carries TRBV10-3 and TRBJ1-2; D might be TRBD1 (5 bases). The CDR3 has 14 residues. V dropped 0 bases and J dropped 4 bases, with 9 bases sitting between them. Germline V gene lookup returns CDR1 ENHRY and CDR2 SYGVKD. DNA for the CDR3: TGTGCCATCAGTGAGTCAGGGGCCCGCTATGGCTACACCTTC. Translated: CAISESGARYGYTF.

With respect to this clonotype: A single base separates this from a much larger clone, so it may be a read error. The rearrangement uses TRBV20-1 and TRBJ1-2; the match to TRBD1 covers 9 bases. This CDR3 has 14 amino acids. Germline CDR1 DFQATT, CDR2 SNEGSKA (reference sequence). Germline trimming cut 0 bases from V and 10 bases from J; bases unmatched to any gene: 9. CDR3 bases: TGCAGTGCTAGAGATAGAGGGACAGGGAGCGACTACACCTTC. Translated: CSARDRGTGSDYTF.

The J gene is TRBJ2-1, the V gene TRBV2, with TRBD2 as a possible D gene (5 bases). The length of the CDR3 is 15 residues. Between the trimmed V and J ends, which lost 6 bases and 3 bases, there was a span of 15 bases. CDR1 SNHLY and CDR2 FYNNEI come from the germline V gene. The CDR3 spells CASRPGLTLYNEQFF. CDR3 bases: TGTGCCAGCAGACCCGGACTTACACTCTACAATGAGCAGTTCTTC.

This clonotype is judged medium-sized (0.01 to 0.1%). The genes are TRBV2 and TRBJ1-2, with 8 bases fitting TRBD1. Germline CDR1 SNHLY, CDR2 FYNNEI. The CDR3 extends over 12 amino acids. V lost 7 bases, J lost 8 bases, and 6 bases stayed unmatched. Written as DNA, the CDR3 is TGTGCCAGCACAGGACAGGGAGGAGGCTACACCTTC. It specifies CASTGQGGGYTF.

With regard to this clonotype: Possible read error: a much larger clone is one base away. The chain couples TRBV11-3 to TRBJ2-3, with 11 bases matching TRBD2. Germline CDR1 reads SGHNT; CDR2 reads YENEEA. This CDR3 region has 16 residues. The CDR3 DNA reads TGTGCCGGCAGCTCCGGGGGACTAGCGGTTACAGATACGCAGTATTTT. Translation: CAGSSGGLAVTDTQYF.

As for this clonotype: A junction end diverges from the germline sequence, so it may reflect a read error. The chain recombines TRBV28 with TRBJ2-2; a possible D gene is TRBD2 (6 bases). The germline V gene encodes CDR1 MDHEN and CDR2 SYDVKM. This CDR3 is 14 amino acids long. CDR3 sequence (DNA): TGTGCCAGCAGGTTATCTAGCGCGGCCGGGGAGCTGTTTTTT. Translated, it gives CASRLSSAAGELFF.

This clonotype is classed as medium-sized (0.01 to 0.1%). The V and J genes are TRBV5-1 and TRBJ2-3; tentative D call: TRBD1 (5 bases). Germline values: CDR1 SGHRS, CDR2 YFSETQ. This CDR3 is 14 amino acids long. Trimming pared 4 bases from V and 0 bases from J, leaving 9 bases between. The CDR3 DNA follows: TGCGCCAGCAGCGACACAGGTAGCACAGATACGCAGTATTTT. The encoded protein is CASSDTGSTDTQYF.